This T cell receptor (beta chain) was observed in a study of regulatory T cells in long-lasting Graves disease. Germline assignment: CDR1 MNHEY and CDR2 SVGAGI. Deletions cut 4 bases from V and 10 bases from J, with 23 bases between. The CDR3 totals 17 residues. Time point in this sample: persistent/refractory GD, antithyroid drugs over 5 years with positive TRAb. Making the TCR library involved RNA that had been extracted from PBMCs. A blood draw put roughly 10 milliliters of peripheral blood into EDTA tubes. In its sample, this clonotype was seen a few times. CDR3 regions were amplified by Arm-PCR using iRepertoire HTBI primers to build TCR beta libraries. TCRdb re-called the multiplex PCR reads through MiXCR, storing one row per CDR3 protein. The data hold 500,000 to 800,000 distinct CDR3 sequences, with around 30% observed a single time.

The starting material was peripheral blood mononuclear cells (PBMCs), obtained when the disease was refractory, from a patient treated with antithyroid drugs. This clonotype was obtained from a female donor with Graves disease. The V call is TRBV6-5, the J call TRBJ1-6; D unclear. The CDR3 DNA reads as TGTGCCAGCAGTTCACAAACCCAGTGGAGGGTGGAGTCACCCCTCCACTTT. It yields the protein CASSSQTQWRVESPLHF.